This T cell receptor beta chain was sequenced for a study of Ad26.COV2.S vaccination and SARS-CoV-2 variants. The CDR3 is made up of 13 amino acids. V was shortened by 5 bases and J by 4 bases, with 9 bases between the two germline ends. CDR1 and CDR2 (germline): MNHEY, SVGEGT. Generated by immunoSEQ multiplex PCR, the TCRdb table keeps only in-frame clones and is missing some. Counted here are some 400,000 clones, over 75% occurring once; the ten biggest clones make up under 2%. Findings and caveats of the study: Recipients given vaccine exceeded placebo recipients in spike-specific TCR breadth. There was a possibility that the TCR breadth and depth analyses underestimated total T cell responses. Vaccine and placebo recipients had similar non-spike TCR breadth.

This sample's treatment: roughly 18 received Ad26.COV2.S at low or high dose, single or two shots; about 5 received placebo; per-sample allocation not given. Day 63 after the first injection of vaccine or placebo was the sampling time. A Boston adult aged 18-55 years was the donor. Note on this clone: What it recognizes is unknown.

Source: peripheral blood, taken in a trial of Ad26.COV2.S vaccine versus placebo. The TCR was taken from a person between 18 and 60 years old who received the Ad26.COV2.S COVID-19 vaccine or a placebo. This rearrangement joins TRBV6-2 or TRBV6-3 to TRBJ1-5; D is ambiguous. DNA for the CDR3: TGTGCCAGCAGTAACCGAGAAAATCAGCCCCAGCATTTT. Amino acids: CASSNRENQPQHF.